This T cell receptor (beta chain) was sequenced in a study of sequential checkpoint blockade in melanoma. Clones were sequenced by immunoSEQ multiplex PCR, and TCRdb holds only the in-frame ones, with some missing. This sample carries about 14,000 clones, 52% of them seen once, and the ten largest clones take 15% to 20%. Noted treatment: randomized to nivolumab then ipilimumab (arm A) or the reverse (arm B). Patients had received no earlier DNA-damaging chemotherapy. Germline V gives CDR1 SGHNT, CDR2 YYREEE (reference sequence). The CDR3 has 17 residues. Between the trimmed V and J ends, which lost 3 bases and 6 bases, there was a span of 22 bases.

The material was CD8+ T cells sorted from blood (inferred from file names), obtained from a patient given nivolumab and ipilimumab in sequence. The chain links TRBV5-4 to TRBJ2-1; perhaps TRBD1 as D (6 bases). The TCR originated in a human donor with melanoma. CDR3 protein: CASSWTVRGSTINEQFF. DNA of the CDR3: TGTGCCAGCAGCTGGACAGTGAGGGGCTCCACTATCAATGAGCAGTTCTTC.